This note documents a single TCR beta chain sequence. The antigen is undetermined. Method: immunoSEQ multiplex PCR; TCRdb's copy keeps in-frame clones and lacks some. The data hold around 150,000 clones, with around 90% observed a single time. The CDR3 consists of 16 residues. CDR1 and CDR2 (germline): LGHNA, YSLEER. V gave up 4 bases and J gave up 1 base, with 14 bases separating them. The sample originates from a study of cytomegalovirus exposure and HLA in healthy donors. Study details: The 120 or so validation repertoires used the same platform as the roughly 670 first-cohort repertoires, a later analysis reported.

Notes on the study in general: According to a subsequent analysis, TCR clusters identified in the first cohort showed a tendency to co-occur across the approximately 130 validation repertoires.

Sequencing was done on a sample of PBMCs. This sequence was found in a woman aged 18-29 years in good health and CMV-seropositive. The V gene is TRBV4-3, the J gene TRBJ1-5; D is ambiguous. The CDR3 DNA sequence: TGCGCCAGCAGCCGCGCCTCGTTTTCCAGCAATCAGCCCCAGCATTTT. The encoded protein is CASSRASFSSNQPQHF.